Each of the 20 T cell receptor beta chains below was sequenced from the same sample in a study of T-cell memory formation after mild COVID-19. TCRdb re-derived calls from the 5' RACE reads in MiXCR, one entry per CDR3 protein. The data hold about 57,000 distinct CDR3 sequences, with 12% observed a single time. Sequenced material: PBMCs or a T cell subset sorted from them (not recorded which). Receptors originate from a man between 18 and 29 years old who had mild COVID-19 (a few samples of this study predate the infection). Cell type and time point are not known.

V is TRBV3-1 and J is TRBJ2-3; 10 nucleotides match TRBD2. This CDR3 is 15 amino acids long. CDR1 and CDR2 from the germline V gene are LGHDT and YNNKEL (reference sequence). V was pared by 4 bases and J by 2 bases, with 3 bases of the junction left unmatched. Here the CDR3 reads CASSPLAGVTDTQYF. As DNA, the CDR3 is TGTGCCAGCAGCCCCCTAGCGGGGGTCACAGATACGCAGTATTTT.

The chain links TRBV29-1 to TRBJ2-7; 9 positions match TRBD1. This CDR3 spans 12 amino acids. The junction had 2 bases not matched to a gene; V was cut back by 4 bases and J by 4 bases. Germline-derived CDR1 and CDR2 are SQVTM and ANQGSEA. This CDR3 reads CSVGGQGYEQYF. CDR3 bases: TGCAGCGTTGGAGGACAGGGGTACGAGCAGTACTTC.

For the CDR3, the DNA is TGTGCCAGCAGTTTACGACCGAGCAATCAGCCCCAGCATTTT. It is translated as CASSLRPSNQPQHF. The chain is built from TRBV12-3 or TRBV12-4 and TRBJ1-5; no clear D gene. This CDR3 has 14 residues. Trimming cost V 2 bases and J 1 base, with 6 bases left between them.

The V call is TRBV5-5, the J call TRBJ2-2; TRBD1 aligns across 7 bases. The CDR3 runs 16 residues. Germline lookup yields CDR1 SGHKS and CDR2 YYEKEE (reference sequence). V gave up 2 bases and J gave up 3 bases; unmatched junction bases: 7. This CDR3 is CASSLTTGFHTGELFF. CDR3 DNA: TGTGCCAGCAGCTTAACGACAGGGTTCCACACCGGGGAGCTGTTTTTT. The whole variable domain, filled in from reference TRBV5-5 and TRBJ2-2, reads DAGVTQSPTHLIKTRGQQVTLRCSPISGHKSVSWYQQVLGQGPQFIFQYYEKEERGRGNFPDRFSARQFPNYSSELNVNALLLGDSALYLCASSLTTGFHTGELFFGEGSRLTVL.

This chain connects TRBV4-2 to TRBJ2-1; D ambiguous. The germline V and J ends were trimmed by 1 base and 3 bases, with 7 bases remaining between them. Germline CDR1 is LGHNA and CDR2 is YNFKEQ. This CDR3 contains 14 residues. The CDR3 region is CASSQVTLYNEQFF. The CDR3 region has the DNA TGTGCCAGCAGCCAAGTAACCCTCTACAATGAGCAGTTCTTC.

This clonotype was recorded at least ten times. The rearrangement joins TRBV3-1 to TRBJ1-6; D uncertain. Trimming cost V 3 bases and J 3 bases, with 6 bases left between them. The germline V gene encodes CDR1 LGHDT and CDR2 YNNKEL (reference sequence). The CDR3 runs to 14 residues. CDR3: CASSHAGYNSPLHF. For the CDR3, the DNA is TGTGCCAGCAGCCATGCGGGCTATAATTCACCCCTCCACTTT.

This chain uses TRBV12-3 or TRBV12-4 with TRBJ1-5; 8 nucleotides agree with TRBD1. The J segment lost 3 bases and the V segment lost 2 bases, leaving 3 bases of the junction unmatched. CDR3 length: 15 amino acids. The CDR3 loop is CASSLSQGDNQPQHF. In nucleotides, the CDR3 is TGTGCCAGCAGTTTATCACAGGGGGACAATCAGCCCCAGCATTTT.

In its sample, this clonotype was seen a few times. The rearrangement links TRBV20-1 to TRBJ1-1; D remains unclear. Germline CDR1 is DFQATT and CDR2 is SNEGSKA (reference sequence). CDR3 length: 12 amino acids. Trimming pared 6 bases from V and 3 bases from J, leaving 11 bases between. CDR3 sequence: CSASISDTEAFF. The CDR3 DNA follows: TGCAGTGCCTCCATATCGGACACTGAAGCTTTCTTT.

This clonotype was detected a few times. V usage is TRBV29-1 and J usage is TRBJ1-2; no definite D call. Trimming removed 5 bases from V and 4 bases from J, with 14 bases in between. From germline, CDR1 is SQVTM and CDR2 ANQGSEA. CDR3 length: 13 amino acids. The CDR3 coding sequence is TGCAGCGTTCCGGATCCGGGAAGCTATGGCTACACCTTC. Amino acids: CSVPDPGSYGYTF. Full variable domain (outside the CDR3, taken from reference TRBV29-1 and TRBJ1-2): SAVISQKPSRDICQRGTSLTIQCQVDSQVTMMFWYRQQPGQSLTLIATANQGSEATYESGFVIDKFPISRPNLTFSTLTVSNMSPEDSSIYLCSVPDPGSYGYTFGSGTRLTVV.

This chain uses TRBV5-1 with TRBJ1-6, with 9 nucleotides matching TRBD1. CDR3 length: 13 residues. J gave up 9 bases and V 9 bases, and 7 bases lay outside the gene matches. Germline V gene lookup returns CDR1 SGHRS and CDR2 YFSETQ. The CDR3 nucleotides read TGCGCCACCAGGACAGGGGCAAGTTCACCCCTCCACTTT. Residues: CATRTGASSPLHF.

This clonotype was recorded many times. The chain links TRBV12-3 or TRBV12-4 to TRBJ2-3; no firm D call. CDR3 length: 13 residues. Trimming removed 0 bases at V and 1 base at J, with 2 bases between. The CDR3 DNA is TGTGCCAGCAGTTTAGCGGGCACAGATACGCAGTATTTT. Its translation: CASSLAGTDTQYF.

The CDR3 DNA is TGTGCCAGCAGTTTCGGGGCATTAGAAGCTTTCTTT. Translated, it gives CASSFGALEAFF. The chain has TRBV2 and TRBJ1-1, with TRBD1 as a possible D gene (5 bases). CDR3 length equals 12 residues. Deletions cut 5 bases from V and 8 bases from J, with 12 bases between. Germline assignment: CDR1 SNHLY and CDR2 FYNNEI. The full variable domain, its missing parts supplied by reference TRBV2 and TRBJ1-1, is EPEVTQTPSHQVTQMGQEVILRCVPISNHLYFYWYRQILGQKVEFLVSFYNNEISEKSEIFDDQFSVERPDGSNFTLKIRSTKLEDSAMYFCASSFGALEAFFGQGTRLTVV.

In its sample, this clonotype was seen once. The chain is built from TRBV7-3 and TRBJ1-2; D might be TRBD1 (5 bases). CDR1 and CDR2 from the germline V gene are SGHTA and FQGTGA. Trimming removed 3 bases at V and 8 bases at J, with 13 bases between. The CDR3 spans 13 residues. CDR3 DNA sequence: TGTGCCAGCAGCTTTGGGACCGGTCGCGGCTACACCTTC. Its protein is CASSFGTGRGYTF.

V usage is TRBV20-1 and J usage is TRBJ2-1; 7 bases fit TRBD2. CDR3 size: 15 residues. V dropped 5 bases and J dropped 3; count of bases not matched to a gene: 10. Germline CDR1 is DFQATT and CDR2 is SNEGSKA (reference sequence). The CDR3 protein is CSAPLAGIDYNEQFF. The CDR3 bases are TGCAGTGCTCCGTTAGCGGGCATAGACTACAATGAGCAGTTCTTC.

This clonotype appeared many times. The J gene is TRBJ1-6, the V gene TRBV9; no reliable D call. Germline CDR1 is SGDLS and CDR2 is YYNGEE. This CDR3 has 14 amino acids. V shed 0 bases and J shed 6 bases, with 7 bases lying between them. The CDR3 DNA reads as TGTGCCAGCAGCGTAGGGCTTTTTAATTCACCCCTCCACTTT. Translation: CASSVGLFNSPLHF.

V usage is TRBV11-2 and J usage is TRBJ1-2; TRBD1 is a possible D gene (5 bases). The ends were cut back, 1 base at V and 4 bases at J, with 16 bases in the middle. This CDR3 contains 16 residues. Germline values: CDR1 SGHAT, CDR2 FQNNGV. CDR3 DNA sequence: TGTGCCAGCAGCTTAGTTGCGGGGGATTCTTTCTATGGCTACACCTTC. This codes for CASSLVAGDSFYGYTF.

The gene calls are TRBV27 and TRBJ2-5; 7 bases fit TRBD1. V trimming: 6 bases; J trimming: 3 bases; junction bases outside the gene matches: 1. This CDR3 is 12 amino acids long. Germline values: CDR1 MNHEY, CDR2 SMNVEV (reference sequence). CDR3 in amino acids: CASRGTEETQYF. CDR3 coding DNA: TGTGCCAGCAGGGGGACAGAAGAGACCCAGTACTTC.

The sample holds a few counts of this clonotype. This chain links TRBV7-9 with TRBJ1-1; TRBD1 matches 7 bases. Germline-derived CDR1 and CDR2 are SEHNR and FQNEAQ (reference sequence). J gave up 11 bases and V 1 base, and 7 bases lay outside the gene matches. The CDR3 has 13 amino acids. DNA for the CDR3: TGTGCCAGCAGCTTAGTGGAGGGGGCGCGGGCTTTCTTT. It specifies CASSLVEGARAFF.

The chain joins TRBV6-5 to TRBJ1-2; D gene ambiguous. V was clipped by 6 bases and J by 0 bases, with 8 bases between them. There are 13 residues in the CDR3. Germline lookup yields CDR1 MNHEY and CDR2 SVGAGI. The CDR3, as DNA: TGTGCCAGCAGCAGAGGTCCTAACTATGGCTACACCTTC. Its translation is CASSRGPNYGYTF.

This clonotype was picked up many times. The J gene is TRBJ2-3, the V gene TRBV24-1, with a weak D call TRBD2 (5 bases). The V end was cut by 6 bases, the J end by 6 bases, with 6 bases between. CDR1 and CDR2 from the germline V gene are KGHDR and SFDVKD. The CDR3 totals 11 residues. The CDR3, as DNA: TGTGCCACCAGTTCTAGCGATACGCAGTATTTT. Encoded protein: CATSSSDTQYF.